This entry features one TCR beta chain sequence. Its antigen is unknown. There are no base qualities to consult, and no much larger clone falls within one base. Using the immunoSEQ TRB Survey service, rearranged CDR3 beta regions were amplified from genomic DNA with multiplex V and J primers. Survey-level sequencing depth of up to 500,000 reads per sample was used to keep depth equal across samples. The libraries were purified and pooled, then sequenced using Illumina technology. In the source study's methods: Productive clonality, sample overlap, pairwise scatters, CDR3 beta length, V/D/J gene usage and productiveness were all assessed with the immunoSEQ online tools. Calculated diversity was defined as the number of unique rearrangements divided by total templates, multiplied by 100, and Shannon and Simpson indices were computed as well. Principal component analysis was performed on Z-score normalized data with the R prcomp function and the ggbiplot package. Morisita's index was used to measure clonal overlap between blood and rectum within each subject. TCRdb's version of the immuneACCESS table is confined to in-frame rearrangements and falls short of the full clone set. An unresolved V gene accounts for under half of the shortfall where checked; the remainder is of unknown origin. Clonal size and the V and J genes are those of that table, whereas D and trimming came from the DNA. The sample records roughly 37,000 clones, over 80% of which are singletons. The ten largest clones represent approximately 23% of the sample.

Before the diagnostic colonoscopy, none of the ulcerative colitis patients had been given immunosuppressive medication. A blood sample was drawn at the time of the colonoscopy. The Wizard kit (Promega) was used to extract genomic DNA from blood and intestinal samples. The source of the sample is a study of pediatric ulcerative colitis (dated by TCRdb to about 2019). A note on the overall study: More than five ulcerative colitis patients had pancolitis and two had left-sided colitis, with histology consistent with ulcerative colitis in all. Nine newly diagnosed, treatment-naive pediatric ulcerative colitis patients and a handful of non-IBD control children each provided paired blood and rectal samples. By Pediatric Ulcerative Colitis Activity Index, a couple of patients had mild disease, four had moderate disease and three had acute severe colitis. Here is what the overall study found, with its caveats: Two rectal CDR3 clonotypes were detected in all ulcerative colitis patients and were not detected in any of the controls. Compared with controls, ulcerative colitis patients showed significantly higher autologous blood-rectal clonal overlap, a finding that suggests increased T cell trafficking to inflamed tissue. Features of the rectal repertoire distinguished controls, mild-moderate colitis patients and acute severe colitis patients, and in acute severe colitis, rectal diversity was reduced because of clonal expansions. With only four individuals, the healthy control group was small. Because repertoires were derived from total lymphocyte DNA, patterns in rare subsets such as regulatory T cells may not have been reflected. A couple of patients' blood samples yielded substantially fewer templates for technical reasons and were excluded from blood-rectal overlap analysis.

The CDR3 measures 15 amino acids from cysteine to phenylalanine. The sequence is cut down to CDR3 DNA, 45 bases in frame from base 1. The junction shows trimming of 3 bases on V and 0 bases on J, plus 12 bases between the germline ends. CDR1 is given as LNHDA and CDR2 as SQIVND, both from the germline V gene (reference sequence). The sequence was obtained from a girl aged 10-17 years with moderate ulcerative colitis. The rearrangement combines TRBV19 with TRBJ2-7; the D gene assignment is perhaps TRBD1 or TRBD2, with each matching 5 bases. Sequencing was done on a sample of blood. The nucleotides are TGTGCCAGTAGTATTCTGATGGGGGACTCCTACGAGCAGTACTTC. Its translation reads: CASSILMGDSYEQYF.